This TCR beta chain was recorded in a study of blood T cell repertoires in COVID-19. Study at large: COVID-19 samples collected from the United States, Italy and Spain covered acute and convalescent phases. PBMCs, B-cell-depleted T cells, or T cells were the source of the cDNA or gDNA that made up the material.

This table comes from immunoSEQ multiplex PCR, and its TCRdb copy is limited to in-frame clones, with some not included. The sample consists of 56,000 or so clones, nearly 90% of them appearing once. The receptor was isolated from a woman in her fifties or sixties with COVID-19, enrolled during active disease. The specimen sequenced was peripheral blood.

This CDR3 is CASNPIGEGYNEQFF. The CDR3 DNA reads as TGTGCCAGCAACCCTATAGGGGAGGGCTACAATGAGCAGTTCTTC. The rearrangement joins TRBV5-4 to TRBJ2-1; 7 nucleotides line up with TRBD2. This CDR3 has 15 amino acids. Germline lookup yields CDR1 SGHNT and CDR2 YYREEE (reference sequence). V dropped 6 bases and J dropped 3; count of bases not matched to a gene: 9.